Below are 4 T cell receptor beta chains sequenced from a single sample in a study of T-cell reconstitution after alpha-beta-depleted transplantation in children. Unique molecular identifiers tagged the TCRbeta library. TCRdb re-analysed the PCR reads in MiXCR, keeping a single row per CDR3 protein. Counted here are fewer than 700,000 distinct CDR3 sequences, roughly 13% occurring once; the ten biggest clones make up around 2%. The sequenced sample was PBMCs, mostly from graft donor cells, obtained 360 days after TCRalphabeta/CD19-depleted stem cell transplant. These receptors came from a male patient between 5 and 17 years old who had a stem cell transplant for acute myeloid leukemia, so the T cells may come from the graft donor.

The chain recombines TRBV6-2 or TRBV6-3 with TRBJ2-5; D perhaps matches TRBD2 (5 bases). Between the trimmed V and J ends, which lost 1 base and 2 bases, there was a span of 17 bases. Germline CDR1 is MNHEY and CDR2 is SVGEGT. This CDR3 contains 17 residues. The CDR3 sequence is CASSYWSPPSGQETQYF. In nucleotides, the CDR3 is TGTGCCAGCAGTTACTGGTCGCCTCCGAGCGGTCAAGAGACCCAGTACTTC.

The chain joins TRBV4-3 to TRBJ2-3; 12 bases map to TRBD1. Per the germline V gene, CDR1 is LGHNA and CDR2 is YSLEER. This CDR3 is 17 amino acids long. J gave up 8 bases and V 0 bases, and 9 bases lay outside the gene matches. As DNA, the CDR3 is TGCGCCAGCAGCCAAGATTTGGGACAGGGGGCGAAAGCTACGCAGTATTTT. It is translated as CASSQDLGQGAKATQYF.

This clonotype was counted at least ten times. This chain joins TRBV5-1 and TRBJ2-1; tentative D call: TRBD2 (6 bases). The CDR3 extends over 15 amino acids. Trimming cost V 4 bases and J 1 base, with 12 bases left between them. Germline-derived CDR1 and CDR2 are SGHRS and YFSETQ. The CDR3 here is CASSPKLASYNEQFF. The CDR3 DNA reads as TGCGCCAGCAGCCCCAAACTAGCATCCTACAATGAGCAGTTCTTC.

CDR3 amino acids: CASSIPFSGANVLTF. The CDR3 DNA follows: TGTGCCAGCTCAATTCCGTTCTCTGGGGCCAACGTCCTGACTTTC. V and J are TRBV28 and TRBJ2-6; D gene uncertain. The germline V gene has CDR1 MDHEN and CDR2 SYDVKM. V gave up 8 bases and J gave up 0 bases, with 11 bases separating them. The CDR3 loop spans 15 amino acids.